The 17 T cell receptor beta chains in this list originate from one sample, sequenced in a study of technical replicates of blood from a few donors. TCRdb's copy holds only in-frame clones and misses some; the assay was immunoSEQ multiplex PCR. The profile covers about 83,000 clones, with approximately 92% appearing a single time and over 0.2% taken by the ten largest. Source material: T cells isolated from PBMCs. The receptors originated from a human donor in good health.

The rearrangement joins TRBV2 to TRBJ2-2; no firm D call. Germline CDR1 is SNHLY and CDR2 is FYNNEI. The CDR3 has 14 residues. The V and J ends lost 7 bases and 3 bases respectively, with 12 bases between them. The CDR3 region has the DNA TGTGCCAGCATCCCCTCTACCTACACCGGGGAGCTGTTTTTT. Its translation: CASIPSTYTGELFF.

This clone was detected only once. The V and J genes are TRBV5-1 and TRBJ1-3, with unresolved D. Germline values: CDR1 SGHRS, CDR2 YFSETQ. The V end was cut by 2 bases, the J end by 2 bases, with 8 bases between. This CDR3 region has 14 residues. The CDR3 loop reads CASSFDTTGNTIYF. CDR3 bases: TGCGCCAGCAGCTTCGACACAACTGGAAACACCATATATTTT.

This chain connects TRBV2 to TRBJ2-3; 9 bases agree with TRBD1. Germline values: CDR1 SNHLY, CDR2 FYNNEI. V was pared by 8 bases and J by 6 bases, with 9 bases of the junction left unmatched. This CDR3 contains 14 residues. The CDR3 sequence: CASEPQGAPDTQYF. CDR3 nucleotides: TGTGCCAGCGAGCCACAGGGGGCGCCCGATACGCAGTATTTT.

The chain uses TRBV6-6 and TRBJ2-3; 8 bases are a match to TRBD2. Germline V gene data show CDR1 as MNHNY and CDR2 as SVGAGI (reference sequence). This CDR3 comprises 13 residues. CDR3 loop: CTAGGQGIDTQYF. DNA of the CDR3: TGTACCGCGGGGGGTCAGGGGATTGATACGCAGTATTTT.

This clone appeared a single time. The rearrangement uses TRBV9 and TRBJ2-1, with 16 bases aligning to TRBD2. From germline, CDR1 is SGDLS and CDR2 YYNGEE. This CDR3 comprises 18 residues. Germline trimming cut 6 bases from V and 8 bases from J; bases unmatched to any gene: 14. CDR3 residues: CASNQGTSGGAPFDEQFF. The CDR3 DNA reads TGTGCCAGCAACCAAGGGACTAGCGGGGGGGCGCCCTTCGATGAGCAGTTCTTC.

V and J are TRBV30 and TRBJ2-7; 7 nucleotides match TRBD2. In germline, CDR1 is GTSNPN, CDR2 SVGIG (reference sequence). CDR3 length equals 11 residues. V was pared by 5 bases and J by 6 bases, with 4 bases of the junction left unmatched. The CDR3 region has the DNA TGTGCCTGGGCCTCTAGCGGCGAGCAGTACTTC. This codes for CAWASSGEQYF.

V is TRBV7-9 and J is TRBJ2-5; a weak D match, TRBD1 (6 bases). The ends were cut back, 4 bases at V and 4 bases at J, with 19 bases in the middle. The germline V gene has CDR1 SEHNR and CDR2 FQNEAQ (reference sequence). This CDR3 comprises 16 residues. Written as DNA, the CDR3 is TGTGCCAGCAGCTGGGCCGGGACACACTATCGAGAGACCCAGTACTTC. Translating it yields CASSWAGTHYRETQYF.

The V call is TRBV6-1, the J call TRBJ1-1; maybe TRBD1 (5 bases). The CDR3 spans 14 residues. Germline values: CDR1 MNHNS, CDR2 SASEGT. Trimming stripped 5 bases from V and 3 bases from J, with 13 bases between. CDR3 in DNA: TGTGCCAGCAGTATCACGGGCAGGGACACTGAAGCTTTCTTT. The encoded protein is CASSITGRDTEAFF.

CDR3 amino acids: CASSMVLAGGETQYF. The CDR3 nucleotides read TGTGCCAGTAGTATGGTCCTAGCGGGAGGAGAGACCCAGTACTTC. The chain uses TRBV19 and TRBJ2-5; 11 positions agree with TRBD2. V lost 3 bases and J lost 4; bases outside the gene matches: 4. Germline CDR1 is LNHDA and CDR2 is SQIVND (reference sequence). CDR3 length: 15 amino acids.

This clone appeared once. V and J are TRBV19 and TRBJ2-2; 11 positions match TRBD2. The length of the CDR3 is 14 residues. V was clipped by 7 bases and J by 5 bases; unmatched bases: 3. Germline values: CDR1 LNHDA, CDR2 SQIVND (reference sequence). This CDR3 is CASKTSGDTGELFF. The CDR3 bases are TGTGCCAGTAAGACTAGCGGGGATACCGGGGAGCTGTTTTTT.

The chain links TRBV19 to TRBJ1-1; TRBD1 matches 7 bases. Losses at the gene ends were 6 bases for V and 10 bases for J; bases not matched to a gene: 8. Germline CDR1 and CDR2: LNHDA and SQIVND (reference sequence). The CDR3 covers 12 residues. The CDR3 region has the DNA TGTGCCAGTAGGTCGACAGGGCCCGCAGCTTTCTTT. Its protein is CASRSTGPAAFF.

The chain uses TRBV5-1 and TRBJ2-5; 8 nucleotides line up with TRBD2. The ends lost 4 bases at V and 4 bases at J; junction bases unmatched: 18. This CDR3 contains 18 residues. Per the germline V gene, CDR1 is SGHRS and CDR2 is YFSETQ. The CDR3 coding sequence is TGCGCCAGCAGCAAAGGGGGGACGAGCGGGGGCCGGGTAGAGACCCAGTACTTC. Protein product: CASSKGGTSGGRVETQYF. Combining the CDR3 with reference TRBV5-1 and TRBJ2-5 gives the whole variable domain KAGVTQTPRYLIKTRGQQVTLSCSPISGHRSVSWYQQTPGQGLQFLFEYFSETQRNKGNFPGRFSGRQFSNSRSEMNVSTLELGDSALYLCASSKGGTSGGRVETQYFGPGTRLLVL.

This chain joins TRBV30 and TRBJ1-5; 9 positions agree with TRBD1. J gave up 0 bases and V 5 bases, and 14 bases lay outside the gene matches. CDR3 length equals 18 residues. CDR1 GTSNPN and CDR2 SVGIG come from the germline V gene (reference sequence). The CDR3 is CAWASIKGTGYSNQPQHF. The CDR3 DNA reads TGTGCCTGGGCTTCAATCAAGGGGACAGGGTATAGCAATCAGCCCCAGCATTTT.

In its sample, this clone was seen once. The chain employs TRBV19 and TRBJ2-1; D perhaps matches TRBD1 (6 bases). The CDR3 spans 16 residues. The ends were cut back, 4 bases at V and 4 bases at J, with 17 bases in the middle. CDR1 is LNHDA and CDR2 is SQIVND in the germline V gene (reference sequence). CDR3 amino acids: CASSRGGRPLYNEQFF. DNA for the CDR3: TGTGCCAGTAGTAGAGGGGGACGGCCCCTTTACAATGAGCAGTTCTTC.

The V and J genes are TRBV12-5 and TRBJ1-5; D unclear. This CDR3 region has 15 residues. The germline V gene encodes CDR1 LGHNT and CDR2 FRNRAP. V was cut by 1 base and J by 0 bases, with 7 bases left in between. In DNA form, the CDR3 reads TGTGCTAGTGGTTTGGCGCGATATAGCAATCAGCCCCAGCATTTT. This codes for CASGLARYSNQPQHF.

This sequence joins TRBV19 and TRBJ2-7, with 10 positions matching TRBD2. Germline-derived CDR1 and CDR2 are LNHDA and SQIVND (reference sequence). This CDR3 spans 16 amino acids. V dropped 9 bases and J dropped 6; count of bases not matched to a gene: 17. For the CDR3, the DNA is TGTGCCAGCCATCCCGGCGCTAGCGGGGGTTATGGCGAGCAGTACTTC. It translates to CASHPGASGGYGEQYF. Together with reference TRBV19 and TRBJ2-7, the CDR3 gives the full variable domain: DGGITQSPKYLFRKEGQNVTLSCEQNLNHDAMYWYRQDPGQGLRLIYYSQIVNDFQKGDIAEGYSVSREKKESFPLTVTSAQKNPTAFYLCASHPGASGGYGEQYFGPGTRLTVT.

This chain links TRBV25-1 with TRBJ1-5; D remains unclear. CDR3 length: 14 residues. Per the germline V gene, CDR1 is MGHDK and CDR2 is SYGVNS. V was trimmed by 0 bases and J by 8 bases, leaving 11 bases between them. In DNA form, the CDR3 reads TGTGCCAGCAGTGAATACCAGGCCCCGGAGCCCCAGCATTTT. Protein product: CASSEYQAPEPQHF.